The subject of this entry is one TCR beta chain. Its target is not known. The data were obtained in a study of vaccination and CD4 T cells after COVID-19. Study conclusions and caveats: In convalescent patients, 304 of 307 vaccine-specific clones were spike mono-reactive.

Treatment specified: approximately 9-day PBMC culture with coronavirus spike peptide pools or control peptides (ViraFEST assay). The CDR3 covers 15 residues. The germline V gene has CDR1 MDHEN and CDR2 SYDVKM. V lost 4 bases and J 7 bases, leaving 17 bases between the germline ends. Sequence data for DNA of cultured CD4+ T cells were generated by the Oncomine TCR Beta short-read assay. Using its own MiXCR run on the PCR reads, TCRdb lists one record per CDR3 protein. The table lists about 21,000 distinct CDR3 sequences, roughly half of them singletons. The sequencing input was CD4+ T cells from blood, cultured in vitro. V gene TRBV28 combines with J gene TRBJ1-5, with D possibly matching TRBD1 (5 bases). This TCR came from a human donor who had recovered from COVID-19. This chain's CDR3 is CASSSPGGGSQPQHF. CDR3 bases: TGTGCCAGCAGTTCCCCGGGGGGGGGGAGCCAGCCCCAGCATTTT.